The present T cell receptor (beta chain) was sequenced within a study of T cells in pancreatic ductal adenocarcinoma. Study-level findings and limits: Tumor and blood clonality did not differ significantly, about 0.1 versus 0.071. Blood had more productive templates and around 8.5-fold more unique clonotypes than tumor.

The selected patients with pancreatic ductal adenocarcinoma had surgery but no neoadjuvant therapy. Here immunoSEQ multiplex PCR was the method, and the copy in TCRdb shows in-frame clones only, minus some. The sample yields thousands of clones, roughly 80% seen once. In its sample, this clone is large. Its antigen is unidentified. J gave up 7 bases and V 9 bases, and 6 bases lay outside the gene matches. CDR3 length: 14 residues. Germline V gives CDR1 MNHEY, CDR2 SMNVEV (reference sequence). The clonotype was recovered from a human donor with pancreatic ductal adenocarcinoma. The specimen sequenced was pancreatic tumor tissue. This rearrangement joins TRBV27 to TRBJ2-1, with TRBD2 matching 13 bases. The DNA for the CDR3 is TGTGCCAGTACACTAGCGGGAGGGTGGAATGAGCAGTTCTTC. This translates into CASTLAGGWNEQFF.